This TCR beta chain is drawn from a study of chemoradiotherapy in HPV16-positive cancers. Details on this clone: Its antigen is unidentified.

Repeated repertoire sampling spanned the course of chemoradiotherapy. From germline, CDR1 is MDHEN and CDR2 SYDVKM. V shed 5 bases and J 4 bases; nucleotides not matched to a gene: 11. The CDR3 spans 16 residues. Libraries were prepared by immunoSEQ multiplex PCR; TCRdb keeps only in-frame clonotypes and omits some of them. The sample holds some 24,000 clones, 94% seen once. Study-wide results and limits: Functional assays defining HPV-specific T cells used only a couple of HPV16-positive patients.

This sequence originates from a human donor with HPV-associated anogenital cancer. The chain carries TRBV28 and TRBJ1-1; 9 positions match TRBD1. This specimen was collected from a patient who underwent chemoradiotherapy. The CDR3 reads CASSPGTGISSTEAFF. Written as DNA, the CDR3 is TGTGCCAGCAGTCCCGGGACAGGGATCTCGTCCACTGAAGCTTTCTTT.